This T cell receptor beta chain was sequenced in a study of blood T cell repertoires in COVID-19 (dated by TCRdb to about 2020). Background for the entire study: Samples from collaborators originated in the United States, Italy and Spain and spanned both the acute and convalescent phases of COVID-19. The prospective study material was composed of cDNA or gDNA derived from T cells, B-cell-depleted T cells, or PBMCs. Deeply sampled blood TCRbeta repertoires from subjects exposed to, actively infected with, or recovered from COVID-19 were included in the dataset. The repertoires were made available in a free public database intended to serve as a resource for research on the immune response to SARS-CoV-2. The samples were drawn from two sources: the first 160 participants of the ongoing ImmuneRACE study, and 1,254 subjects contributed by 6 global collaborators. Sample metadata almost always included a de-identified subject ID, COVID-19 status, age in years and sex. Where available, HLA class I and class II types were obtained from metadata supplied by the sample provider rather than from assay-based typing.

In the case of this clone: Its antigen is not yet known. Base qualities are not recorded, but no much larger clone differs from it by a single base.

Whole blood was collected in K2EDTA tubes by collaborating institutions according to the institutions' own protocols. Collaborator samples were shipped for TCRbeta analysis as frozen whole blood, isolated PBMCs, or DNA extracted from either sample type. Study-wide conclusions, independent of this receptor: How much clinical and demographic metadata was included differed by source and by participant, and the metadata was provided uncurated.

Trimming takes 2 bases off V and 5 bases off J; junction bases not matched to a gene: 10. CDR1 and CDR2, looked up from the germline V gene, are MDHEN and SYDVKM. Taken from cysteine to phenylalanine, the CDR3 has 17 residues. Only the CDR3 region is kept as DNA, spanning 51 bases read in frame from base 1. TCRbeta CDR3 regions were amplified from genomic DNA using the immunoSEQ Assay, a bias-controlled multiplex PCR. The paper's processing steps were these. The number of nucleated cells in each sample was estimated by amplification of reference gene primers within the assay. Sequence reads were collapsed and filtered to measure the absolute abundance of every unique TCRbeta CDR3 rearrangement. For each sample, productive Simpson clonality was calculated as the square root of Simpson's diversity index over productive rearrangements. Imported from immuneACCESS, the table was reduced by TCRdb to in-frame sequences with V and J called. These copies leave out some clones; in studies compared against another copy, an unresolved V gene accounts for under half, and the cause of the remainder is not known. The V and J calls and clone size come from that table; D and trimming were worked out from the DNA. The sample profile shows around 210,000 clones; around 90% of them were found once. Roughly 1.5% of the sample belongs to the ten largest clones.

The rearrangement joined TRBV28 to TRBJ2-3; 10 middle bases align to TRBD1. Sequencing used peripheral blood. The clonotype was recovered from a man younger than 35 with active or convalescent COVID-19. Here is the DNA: TGTGCCAGCAGTTTAAGTTTTAGGACAGGGGGGCAAGATACGCAGTATTTT. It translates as CASSLSFRTGGQDTQYF.